This T cell receptor beta chain was observed in a study of identifying expanded T cells in peripheral blood. As regards this clone: As yet, its antigen is unknown.

The table came from immunoSEQ multiplex PCR; TCRdb's copy has only in-frame clones and leaves some out. This table holds 90,000 to 100,000 clones, approximately 91% found once. Per the germline V gene, CDR1 is LGHNT and CDR2 is FRNRAP. The CDR3 covers 16 residues. After removal of 2 bases from V and 8 bases from J, the junction contained 12 bases not matched to a gene. Healthy donors had no documented immune events, such as infections, while sampled. The study, taken as a whole, reports: About 1.2 clones differed between technical replicates, versus about 17 and 20 over time.

The sample comprised blood. This TCR was recovered from a person aged 18 to 70 in good health. This sequence joins TRBV12-5 and TRBJ2-1; 7 bases are a match to TRBD2. CDR3: CASGLSLLANGDEQFF. The CDR3 DNA reads as TGTGCTAGTGGTTTGTCTCTACTAGCGAATGGGGATGAGCAGTTCTTC.